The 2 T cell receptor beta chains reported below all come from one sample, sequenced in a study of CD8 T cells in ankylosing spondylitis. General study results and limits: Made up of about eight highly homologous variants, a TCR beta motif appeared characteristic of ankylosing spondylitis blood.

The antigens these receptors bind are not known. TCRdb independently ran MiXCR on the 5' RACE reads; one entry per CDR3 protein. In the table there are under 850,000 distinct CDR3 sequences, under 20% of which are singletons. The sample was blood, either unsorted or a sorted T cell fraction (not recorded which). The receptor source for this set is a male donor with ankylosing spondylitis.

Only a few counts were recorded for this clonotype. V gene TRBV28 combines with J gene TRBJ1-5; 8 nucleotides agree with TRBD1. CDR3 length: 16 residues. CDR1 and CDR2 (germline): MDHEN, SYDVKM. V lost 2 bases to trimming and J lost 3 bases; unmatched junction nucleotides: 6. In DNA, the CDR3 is TGTGCCAGCAGTTTACGTCCAGGGGGCTCCAATCAGCCCCAGCATTTT. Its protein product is CASSLRPGGSNQPQHF.

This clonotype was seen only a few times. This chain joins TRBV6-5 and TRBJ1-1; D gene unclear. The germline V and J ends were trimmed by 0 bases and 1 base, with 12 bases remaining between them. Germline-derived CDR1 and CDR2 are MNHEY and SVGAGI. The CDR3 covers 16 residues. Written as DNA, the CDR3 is TGTGCCAGCAGTTACTCGATAGCAGCGGGGAACACTGAAGCTTTCTTT. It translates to CASSYSIAAGNTEAFF.